This T cell receptor beta chain stems from a study of CXCR3-negative and CXCR3-positive naive CD8 T cells. Those CD8+ T cells considered naive were CD45RO-CCR7+CD27+CD95-. Concerning this clonotype itself: The antigen is not known.

Whole-study findings and limits: Cryopreservation partially lowered CXCR3 expression, so most assays used fresh PBMCs. Surface CD5 looked about the same in the naive subsets, so the authors worked out TCR strength from TRB CDR3 properties. Diversity proved comparably high across both naive subsets and much lower in memory CD8+ cells.

The CDR3 length is 14 residues. The germline V gene encodes CDR1 LGHDT and CDR2 YNNKEL (reference sequence). Libraries were UMI-labeled 5' RACE TRB cDNA. TCRdb re-called the 5' RACE reads, yielding one record per CDR3 amino acid sequence without DNA. The sample totals about 120,000 distinct CDR3 sequences. The chain uses TRBV3-1 and TRBJ2-1. The clonotype comes from a human donor in good health. Some clones in this sample may be carry-over from other donors' samples. The material sequenced was naive CXCR3- CD8+ T cells from blood. As for subset: CD45RO-CCR7+CD27+CD95- naive CD8+ T cells lacking CXCR3 (TNR3-). The CDR3 is CASSQASDYNEQFF.